This T cell receptor (beta chain) was captured by sequencing in a study of blood T cell repertoires in COVID-19. V gave up 5 bases and J gave up 1 base; unmatched junction bases: 14. Germline V gene sequence: CDR1 SGHRS, CDR2 YFSETQ. The CDR3 loop spans 18 amino acids. Libraries were prepared by immunoSEQ multiplex PCR; TCRdb keeps only in-frame clonotypes and omits some of them. The sample includes fewer than 300,000 clones, approximately 88% of them seen just once. This sequence joins TRBV5-1 and TRBJ2-3; TRBD1 matches 9 bases. Material: peripheral blood. The receptor's source is a human donor with COVID-19, enrolled during active disease. The donor label of this sample is uncertain. The CDR3 DNA follows: TGCGCCAGCAGGGGACAGGGTTCGACAACGTTGGGCACAGATACGCAGTATTTT. The encoded protein is CASRGQGSTTLGTDTQYF.